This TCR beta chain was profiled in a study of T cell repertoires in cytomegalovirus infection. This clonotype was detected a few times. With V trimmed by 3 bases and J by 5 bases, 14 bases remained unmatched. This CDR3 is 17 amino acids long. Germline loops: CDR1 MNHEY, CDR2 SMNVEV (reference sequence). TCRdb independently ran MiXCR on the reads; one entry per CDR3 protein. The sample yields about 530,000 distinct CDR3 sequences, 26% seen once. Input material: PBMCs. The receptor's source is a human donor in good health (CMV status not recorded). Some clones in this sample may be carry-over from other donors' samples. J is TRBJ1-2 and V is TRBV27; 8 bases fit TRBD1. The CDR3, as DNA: TGTGCCAGCAGTTTTAAAGGACAGGGCCAGCAATTATATGGCTACACCTTC. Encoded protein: CASSFKGQGQQLYGYTF.